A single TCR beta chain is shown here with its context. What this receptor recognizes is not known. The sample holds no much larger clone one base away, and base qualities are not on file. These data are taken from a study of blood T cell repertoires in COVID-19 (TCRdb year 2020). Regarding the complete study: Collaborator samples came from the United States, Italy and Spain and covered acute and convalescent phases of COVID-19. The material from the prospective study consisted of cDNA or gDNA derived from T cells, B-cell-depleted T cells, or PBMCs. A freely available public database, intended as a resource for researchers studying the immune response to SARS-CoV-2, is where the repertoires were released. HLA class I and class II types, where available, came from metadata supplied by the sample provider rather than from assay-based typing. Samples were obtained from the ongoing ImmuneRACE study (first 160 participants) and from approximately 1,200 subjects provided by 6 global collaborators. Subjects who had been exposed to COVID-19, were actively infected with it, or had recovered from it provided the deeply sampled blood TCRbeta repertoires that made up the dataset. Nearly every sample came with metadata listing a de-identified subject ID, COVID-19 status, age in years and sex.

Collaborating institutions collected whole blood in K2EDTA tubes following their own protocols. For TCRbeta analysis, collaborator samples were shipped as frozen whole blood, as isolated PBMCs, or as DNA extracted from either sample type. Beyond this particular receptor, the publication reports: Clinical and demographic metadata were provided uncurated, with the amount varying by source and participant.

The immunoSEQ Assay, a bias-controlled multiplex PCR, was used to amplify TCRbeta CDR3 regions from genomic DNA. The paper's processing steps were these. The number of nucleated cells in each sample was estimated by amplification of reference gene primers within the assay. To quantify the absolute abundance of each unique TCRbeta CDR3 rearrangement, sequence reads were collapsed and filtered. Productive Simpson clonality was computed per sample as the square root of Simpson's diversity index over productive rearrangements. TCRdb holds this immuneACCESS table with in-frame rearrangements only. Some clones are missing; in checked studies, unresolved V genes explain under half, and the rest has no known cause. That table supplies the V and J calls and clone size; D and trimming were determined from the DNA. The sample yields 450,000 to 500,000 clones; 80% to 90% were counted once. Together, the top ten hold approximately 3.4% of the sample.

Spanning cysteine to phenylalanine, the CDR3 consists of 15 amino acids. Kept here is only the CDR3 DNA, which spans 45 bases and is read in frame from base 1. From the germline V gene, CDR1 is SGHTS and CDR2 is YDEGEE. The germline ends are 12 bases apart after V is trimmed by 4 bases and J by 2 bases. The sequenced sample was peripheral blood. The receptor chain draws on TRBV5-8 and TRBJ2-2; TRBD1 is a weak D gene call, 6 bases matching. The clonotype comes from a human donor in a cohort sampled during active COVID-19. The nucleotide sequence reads TGTGCCAGCAGCCTCGGACAGATCAACACCGGGGAGCTGTTTTTT. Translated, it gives CASSLGQINTGELFF.